This T cell receptor (beta chain) was identified during a study of shared T cell receptors in the human thymus. Germline values: CDR1 SQVTM, CDR2 ANQGSEA. CDR3 length: 15 amino acids. V was trimmed by 5 bases and J by 0 bases, leaving 15 bases between them. The assay was immunoSEQ multiplex PCR, and TCRdb's table has in-frame clones only and misses some. The table has about 540,000 clones, approximately 80% seen once. These data were likewise used in another study, on human thymus T cells. As that study records: Resections from corrective heart surgery supplied the thymus tissue.

The sequencing sample was made of thymocytes. The receptor was derived from a boy under two years old with a congenital heart defect. J is TRBJ2-3 and V is TRBV29-1; D may be TRBD1 (5 bases). Written as DNA, the CDR3 is TGCAGCGTTCCTAAGGGGCGAACTAGCACAGATACGCAGTATTTT. This encodes CSVPKGRTSTDTQYF.